This TCR beta chain originates from a study of T-cell reconstitution after alpha-beta-depleted transplantation in children. V shed 4 bases and J 6 bases; nucleotides not matched to a gene: 12. This CDR3 spans 16 amino acids. This clonotype came up many times. Unique molecular identifiers were incorporated during preparation of the TCRbeta library. Each CDR3 protein is one row after TCRdb ran MiXCR on the PCR reads. This table has just over 350,000 distinct CDR3 sequences, less than 15% appearing once. The TCR comes from a human donor who donated a stem cell graft to a child with Fanconi anemia. The rearrangement uses TRBV12-3 or TRBV12-4 and TRBJ2-1, with TRBD1 matching 7 bases. Material: PBMCs, obtained from the stem cell graft. The CDR3 DNA is TGTGCCAGCAGTTCATTGGTGACAGGGTTTGGCAATGAGCAGTTCTTC. It codes for CASSSLVTGFGNEQFF.